The 29 T cell receptor beta chains below come from one sample, sequenced in a study of blood T cell repertoires in COVID-19. Method: immunoSEQ multiplex PCR; TCRdb's copy keeps in-frame clones and lacks some. The sample lists some 120,000 clones; just over 75% were seen once. Sequencing input: peripheral blood. These receptors were obtained from a human donor in a cohort sampled during active COVID-19.

This clone was recorded at least ten times. The V call is TRBV7-8, the J call TRBJ1-1; 8 positions agree with TRBD1. The CDR3 is made up of 16 amino acids. Germline CDR1 reads SGHVS; CDR2 reads FQNEAQ. The V gene end was trimmed by 5 bases and the J gene end by 2 bases; junction bases not matched to a gene: 10. CDR3 sequence reads: CASSPEIGTGNTEAFF. In nucleotides, the CDR3 is TGTGCCAGCAGCCCGGAGATTGGGACAGGAAACACTGAAGCTTTCTTT. Drawing the rest from reference TRBV7-8 and TRBJ1-1, the complete variable domain is GAGVSQSPRYKVAKRGQDVALRCDPISGHVSLFWYQQALGQGPEFLTYFQNEAQLDKSGLPSDRFFAERPEGSVSTLKIQRTQQEDSAVYLCASSPEIGTGNTEAFFGQGTRLTVV.

CDR3 sequence (DNA): TGTGCCAGCAGGGACATGTCCTACGAGCAGTACTTC. It translates to CASRDMSYEQYF. The V and J genes are TRBV6-5 and TRBJ2-7; weak D call: TRBD1 (5 bases). This CDR3 is built from 12 residues. V dropped 6 bases and J dropped 1 base, with 7 bases sitting between them. The germline gives CDR1 MNHEY, CDR2 SVGAGI.

This chain joins TRBV7-9 and TRBJ2-7; 8 bases map to TRBD1. The V and J ends lost 6 bases and 7 bases, in that order; junction bases with no gene match: 23. The germline gives CDR1 SEHNR, CDR2 FQNEAQ (reference sequence). CDR3 length: 18 residues. The CDR3: CASRSPRDRLFGAGEQYF. In DNA form, the CDR3 reads TGTGCCAGCAGGTCCCCCCGGGACAGGCTATTTGGGGCTGGTGAGCAGTACTTC.

This clone appeared many times. This rearrangement joins TRBV5-5 to TRBJ1-6; D remains unclear. Deletions cut 2 bases from V and 7 bases from J, with 10 bases between. Germline V gene data show CDR1 as SGHKS and CDR2 as YYEKEE (reference sequence). This CDR3 has 14 residues. For the CDR3, the DNA is TGTGCCAGCAGCTTTCAATTCGGGAATTCACCCCTCCACTTT. It codes for CASSFQFGNSPLHF.

The J gene is TRBJ1-2, the V gene TRBV7-2; TRBD1 aligns across 8 bases. The CDR3 extends over 13 amino acids. Trimming cost V 5 bases and J 8 bases; bases outside gene matches: 7. Per germline, CDR1 SGHTA and CDR2 FQGNSA. The CDR3 nucleotides read TGTGCCAGCAGCCCAGGACAGGGAGGAGGCTACACCTTC. Translation: CASSPGQGGGYTF.

The J gene is TRBJ2-3, the V gene TRBV15; TRBD1 is a possible D gene (6 bases). This CDR3 comprises 15 residues. V was pared by 1 base and J by 8 bases, with 16 bases between. Germline V CDR1 and CDR2: LNHNV, YYDKDF (reference sequence). DNA of the CDR3: TGTGCCACCAGCAGAGGTGGACAGAAGGCGACTACGCAGTATTTT. Its translation is CATSRGGQKATTQYF.

The V and J genes are TRBV19 and TRBJ1-3, with D possibly being TRBD1 (6 bases). Trimming cost V 4 bases and J 4 bases, with 14 bases left between them. CDR1 is LNHDA, CDR2 SQIVND, per germline (reference sequence). This CDR3 contains 15 residues. The CDR3 region is CASSTARGSGNTIYF. The CDR3 nucleotides read TGTGCCAGTAGTACGGCGAGGGGGTCCGGAAACACCATATATTTT.

In its sample, this clone was seen a few times. The chain combines TRBV4-1 with TRBJ2-7; TRBD1 is a possible D gene (6 bases). The CDR3 length is 16 residues. V was cut by 0 bases and J by 5 bases, with 17 bases left in between. The V gene's germline CDR1 is MGHRA and CDR2 YSYEKL. The CDR3 nucleotides are TGCGCCAGCAGCCAAGATAATCGGCAGGGGCGCAACGAGCAGTACTTC. This encodes CASSQDNRQGRNEQYF.

Written as DNA, the CDR3 is TGTGCCAGCTCACCACCGGGGGGGGCTGTGGGCAATGAGCAGTTCTTC. Translation: CASSPPGGAVGNEQFF. J is TRBJ2-1 and V is TRBV18; D may be TRBD2 (7 bases). Germline CDR1 KGHSH, CDR2 LQKENI. The CDR3 is made up of 16 amino acids. V lost 0 bases and J 6 bases, leaving 15 bases between the germline ends.

This clone came up a few times. CDR3 DNA: TGCGCCAGCAGCCCACGGTCAGGGGGCAATCAGCCCCAGCATTTT. This sequence encodes CASSPRSGGNQPQHF. The J gene is TRBJ1-5, the V gene TRBV5-1, with a possible D match to TRBD1 (6 bases). The CDR3 runs 15 residues. V lost 4 bases and J 2 bases, leaving 13 bases between the germline ends. Germline-derived CDR1 and CDR2 are SGHRS and YFSETQ.

J is TRBJ2-7 and V is TRBV7-9, with 8 positions matching TRBD1. The germline CDR1 and CDR2 sequences are SEHNR and FQNEAQ (reference sequence). The V segment lost 5 bases and the J segment 5 bases; nucleotides outside the gene matches: 8. This CDR3 is built from 14 residues. The CDR3 nucleotides read TGTGCCAGCAGCATCCAGGGGGCCCCAGACGAGCAGTACTTC. This gives the protein CASSIQGAPDEQYF.

This clone turned up a few times. The chain recombines TRBV5-1 with TRBJ1-1, with 10 bases aligning to TRBD1. The CDR3 covers 15 residues. CDR1 and CDR2 (germline): SGHRS, YFSETQ. Losses at the gene ends were 4 bases for V and 3 bases for J; bases not matched to a gene: 6. The CDR3 DNA sequence: TGCGCCAGCAGCCCAAGACAGGGGGCCGACACTGAAGCTTTCTTT. Translating it yields CASSPRQGADTEAFF.

This clone was seen just once. The chain employs TRBV27 and TRBJ2-7; a weak D match, TRBD2 (6 bases). This CDR3 is built from 16 residues. Germline V CDR1 and CDR2: MNHEY, SMNVEV (reference sequence). The V gene lost 5 bases and the J gene lost 6 bases, with 23 bases spanning the gap. The CDR3 is CASSNYPGLTVFEQYF. CDR3 nucleotide sequence: TGTGCCAGCAGTAACTATCCGGGACTCACCGTCTTCGAGCAGTACTTC.

The V call is TRBV5-4, the J call TRBJ2-5; TRBD1 agrees at 9 bases. Trimming took 0 bases from V and 4 from J; bases not matched to a gene: 4. CDR1 is SGHNT and CDR2 is YYREEE in the germline V gene (reference sequence). The CDR3 length is 15 residues. CDR3 coding DNA: TGTGCCAGCAGCTTGGACAGGGGGCGCGGAGAGACCCAGTACTTC. Translated: CASSLDRGRGETQYF.

The genes are TRBV9 and TRBJ2-6; 9 nucleotides align to TRBD1. Trimming removed 1 base from V and 0 bases from J; junction bases left unmatched: 5. The CDR3 has 18 residues. CDR1 is SGDLS, CDR2 YYNGEE, per germline. The CDR3 here is CASSVRTGDTSGANVLTF. The CDR3 DNA reads as TGTGCCAGCAGCGTACGGACAGGGGATACCTCTGGGGCCAACGTCCTGACTTTC.

This rearrangement joins TRBV7-9 to TRBJ1-3; unclear D gene. The CDR3 sequence is 16 residues long. CDR1 and CDR2 (germline): SEHNR, FQNEAQ (reference sequence). Between the trimmed V and J ends, which lost 3 bases and 0 bases, there was a span of 12 bases. CDR3 bases: TGTGCCAGCAGCTTCCGGACGGGAGTCTCTGGAAACACCATATATTTT. Its translation is CASSFRTGVSGNTIYF.

The rearrangement links TRBV5-1 to TRBJ2-1; the D is unclear. The V and J ends lost 2 bases and 6 bases respectively, with 18 bases between them. Germline CDR1 and CDR2: SGHRS and YFSETQ. The CDR3 has 16 residues. The CDR3 spells CASSFQTEPLFNEQFF. In nucleotides, the CDR3 is TGCGCCAGCAGCTTTCAGACGGAGCCCCTCTTCAATGAGCAGTTCTTC.

This clone was detected once. The chain joins TRBV28 to TRBJ2-7, with D unresolved. Looked up from germline, CDR1 is MDHEN and CDR2 is SYDVKM. The CDR3 length is 14 residues. With 3 bases removed from V and 4 bases from J, the gap between germline ends came to 13 bases. In DNA, the CDR3 is TGTGCCAGCAGTTTCCTCGGGTCCTCTTACGAGCAGTACTTC. Protein: CASSFLGSSYEQYF.

This clone was seen only once. The chain recombines TRBV6-6 with TRBJ2-7; 10 nucleotides match TRBD1. CDR3 length: 15 amino acids. Germline CDR1 reads MNHNY; CDR2 reads SVGAGI (reference sequence). Trimming at V came to 6 bases and at J to 5 bases, leaving 10 bases not matched to a gene. The CDR3 loop reads CASRQGWTGGNEQYF. The DNA for the CDR3 is TGTGCCAGCAGGCAGGGTTGGACAGGGGGGAACGAGCAGTACTTC.

The J gene is TRBJ1-2, the V gene TRBV23-1; D unclear. TRBV23-1 has ORF status, its function being uncertain. The V gene lost 10 bases and the J gene lost 4 bases, with 16 bases spanning the gap. This CDR3 is 13 amino acids long. Here the CDR3 DNA reads TGCGCCACCACGAGGACTCCTGGCTATGGCTACACCTTC. Translated, it gives CATTRTPGYGYTF.

This chain links TRBV10-1 with TRBJ2-3; tentatively, D is TRBD2 (6 bases). This CDR3 comprises 16 residues. Germline V lookup: CDR1 WNHNN, CDR2 SYGVQD (reference sequence). V lost 5 bases and J 4 bases, leaving 19 bases between the germline ends. The CDR3 loop is CASSPAWGEKSDTQYF. The CDR3, as DNA: TGCGCCAGCAGTCCAGCGTGGGGGGAAAAATCAGATACGCAGTATTTT.

V and J are TRBV5-1 and TRBJ2-4, with a tentative D call TRBD1 (8 bases). The CDR3 is made up of 17 amino acids. Germline-derived CDR1 and CDR2 are SGHRS and YFSETQ. V was pared by 4 bases and J by 1 base, with 18 bases between. The CDR3 nucleotides read TGCGCCAGCAGCCCTTCGGACAGGGAGGGGGCCAAAAACATTCAGTACTTC. Its protein product is CASSPSDREGAKNIQYF.

V and J are TRBV30 and TRBJ1-2; D is uncertain. Trimming stripped 0 bases from V and 7 bases from J, with 21 bases between. CDR3 size: 16 residues. The germline V gene encodes CDR1 GTSNPN and CDR2 SVGIG (reference sequence). CDR3 residues: CAWSVTVGPAGGGYTF. Here the CDR3 DNA reads TGTGCCTGGAGTGTAACGGTAGGGCCGGCGGGCGGTGGCTACACCTTC.

The chain links TRBV11-2 to TRBJ2-7; 12 bases line up with TRBD1. Looked up from germline, CDR1 is SGHAT and CDR2 is FQNNGV. The CDR3 runs to 15 residues. V dropped 0 bases and J dropped 12; count of bases not matched to a gene: 9. Written as DNA, the CDR3 is TGTGCCAGCAGCTTAGAAGGGACAGGGGGCGAGGCACGGTACTTC. Amino acids: CASSLEGTGGEARYF.

The rearrangement links TRBV7-8 to TRBJ2-7; either TRBD1 or TRBD2 may supply D (6 bases each). CDR1 and CDR2 (germline): SGHVS, FQNEAQ. The CDR3 is 14 residues long. Trimming stripped 5 bases from V and 2 bases from J, with 13 bases between. CDR3 loop: CASSRGTLPYEQYF. Written as DNA, the CDR3 is TGTGCCAGCAGCCGCGGGACACTTCCCTACGAGCAGTACTTC.

The gene calls are TRBV5-8 and TRBJ1-6, with 7 bases that match TRBD1. V gave up 4 bases and J gave up 8 bases; unmatched junction bases: 3. The CDR3 is made up of 13 amino acids. Germline V CDR1 and CDR2: SGHTS, YDEGEE. Here the CDR3 reads CASSRQGYSPLHF. For the CDR3, the DNA is TGTGCCAGCAGCCGACAGGGTTATTCACCCCTCCACTTT.

The chain links TRBV2 to TRBJ2-1; D is perhaps TRBD2 (6 bases). The CDR3 totals 18 residues. CDR1 is SNHLY and CDR2 is FYNNEI in the germline V gene. V lost 11 bases and J 4 bases, leaving 30 bases between the germline ends. CDR3 DNA sequence: TGTGCCGGGTTTAAGCCCCGGCCGCAACGGGGAGGATACAATGAGCAGTTCTTC. This codes for CAGFKPRPQRGGYNEQFF.

V and J are TRBV5-6 and TRBJ1-5, with 7 bases that match TRBD1. Trimming cost V 4 bases and J 3 bases; bases outside gene matches: 4. The V gene's germline CDR1 is SGHDT and CDR2 YYEEEE. The CDR3 totals 14 residues. The CDR3 DNA follows: TGTGCCAGCAGCACGGGACAGAACAATCAGCCCCAGCATTTT. Translating gives CASSTGQNNQPQHF. Based on the CDR3 plus reference TRBV5-6 and TRBJ1-5, the full variable domain is DAGVTQSPTHLIKTRGQQVTLRCSPKSGHDTVSWYQQALGQGPQFIFQYYEEEERQRGNFPDRFSGHQFPNYSSELNVNALLLGDSALYLCASSTGQNNQPQHFGDGTRLSIL.

The gene calls are TRBV12-5 and TRBJ2-2, with TRBD2 as a possible D gene (6 bases). This CDR3 region has 15 residues. The ends were cut back, 2 bases at V and 3 bases at J, with 10 bases in the middle. From germline, CDR1 is LGHNT and CDR2 FRNRAP. CDR3 coding DNA: TGTGCTAGTGGTTTGTGGCGGGAAGACACCGGGGAGCTGTTTTTT. Protein: CASGLWREDTGELFF.